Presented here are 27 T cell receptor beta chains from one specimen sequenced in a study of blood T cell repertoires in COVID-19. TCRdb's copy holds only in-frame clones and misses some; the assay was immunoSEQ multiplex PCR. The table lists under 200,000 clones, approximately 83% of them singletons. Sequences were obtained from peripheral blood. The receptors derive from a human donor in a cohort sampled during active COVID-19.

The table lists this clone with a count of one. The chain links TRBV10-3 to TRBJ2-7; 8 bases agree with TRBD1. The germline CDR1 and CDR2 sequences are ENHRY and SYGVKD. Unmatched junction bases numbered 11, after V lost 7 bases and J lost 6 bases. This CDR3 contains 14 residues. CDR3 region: CAINDPGQGSEQYF. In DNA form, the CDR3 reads TGTGCCATCAATGATCCCGGACAGGGCTCCGAGCAGTACTTC.

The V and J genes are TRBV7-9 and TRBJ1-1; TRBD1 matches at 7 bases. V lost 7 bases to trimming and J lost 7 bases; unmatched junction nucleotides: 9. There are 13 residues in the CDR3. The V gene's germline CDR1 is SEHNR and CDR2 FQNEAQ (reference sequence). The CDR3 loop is CASKPTGMGEAFF. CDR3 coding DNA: TGTGCCAGCAAACCGACAGGGATGGGTGAAGCTTTCTTT.

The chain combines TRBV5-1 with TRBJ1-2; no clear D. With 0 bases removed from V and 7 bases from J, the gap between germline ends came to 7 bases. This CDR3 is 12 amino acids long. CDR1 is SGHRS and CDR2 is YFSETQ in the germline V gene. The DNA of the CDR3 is TGCGCCAGCAGCTTGGAACAGTCTGGCTACACCTTC. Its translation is CASSLEQSGYTF.

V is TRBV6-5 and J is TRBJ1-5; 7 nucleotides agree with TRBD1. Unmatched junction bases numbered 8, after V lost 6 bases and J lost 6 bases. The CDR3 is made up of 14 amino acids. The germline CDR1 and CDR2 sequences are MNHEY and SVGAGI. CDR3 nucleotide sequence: TGTGCCAGCAGCCTTGCCAGACAGGGTCAGCCCCAGCATTTT. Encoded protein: CASSLARQGQPQHF.

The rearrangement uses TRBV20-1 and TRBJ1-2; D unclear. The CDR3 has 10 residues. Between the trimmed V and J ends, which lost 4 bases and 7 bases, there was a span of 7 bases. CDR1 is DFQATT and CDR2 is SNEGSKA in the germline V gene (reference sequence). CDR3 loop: CSATQFGYTF. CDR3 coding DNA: TGCAGTGCTACCCAGTTTGGCTACACCTTC.

The CDR3: CASSLWGQGAYEQYF. CDR3 coding DNA: TGTGCCAGCAGTTTATGGGGACAGGGTGCCTACGAGCAGTACTTC. The rearrangement uses TRBV27 and TRBJ2-7, with 9 bases aligning to TRBD1. Trimming removed 1 base from V and 2 bases from J; junction bases left unmatched: 3. The CDR3 loop spans 15 amino acids. CDR1 and CDR2 (germline): MNHEY, SMNVEV (reference sequence).

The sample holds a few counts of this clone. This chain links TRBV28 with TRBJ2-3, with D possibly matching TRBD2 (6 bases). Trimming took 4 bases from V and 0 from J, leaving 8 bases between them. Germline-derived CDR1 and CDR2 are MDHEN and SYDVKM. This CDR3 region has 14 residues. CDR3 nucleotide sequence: TGTGCCAGCAGTTCCGGGGGAAGCACAGATACGCAGTATTTT. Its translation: CASSSGGSTDTQYF.

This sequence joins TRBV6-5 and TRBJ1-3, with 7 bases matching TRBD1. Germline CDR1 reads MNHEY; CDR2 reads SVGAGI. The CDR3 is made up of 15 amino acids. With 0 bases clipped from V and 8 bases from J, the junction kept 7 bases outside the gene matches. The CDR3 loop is CASSYSGRGLHTIYF. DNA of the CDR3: TGTGCCAGCAGTTACTCGGGCAGGGGGTTACACACCATATATTTT.

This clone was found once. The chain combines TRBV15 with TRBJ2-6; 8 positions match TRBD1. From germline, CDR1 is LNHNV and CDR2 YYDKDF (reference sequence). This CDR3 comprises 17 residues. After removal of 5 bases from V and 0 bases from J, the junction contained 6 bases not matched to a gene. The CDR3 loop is CATSLGTGSSGANVLTF. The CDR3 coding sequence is TGTGCCACCAGCCTGGGGACAGGTAGCTCTGGGGCCAACGTCCTGACTTTC. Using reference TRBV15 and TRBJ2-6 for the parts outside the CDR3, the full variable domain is DAMVIQNPRYQVTQFGKPVTLSCSQTLNHNVMYWYQQKSSQAPKLLFHYYDKDFNNEADTPDNFQSRRPNTSFCFLDIRSPGLGDTAMYLCATSLGTGSSGANVLTFGAGSRLTVL.

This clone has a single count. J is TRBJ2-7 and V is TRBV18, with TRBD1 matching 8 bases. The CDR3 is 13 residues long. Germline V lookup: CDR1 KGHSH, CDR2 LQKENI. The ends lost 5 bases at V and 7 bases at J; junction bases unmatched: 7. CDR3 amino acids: CASSAYDRGEQYF. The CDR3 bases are TGTGCCAGCTCAGCGTATGACAGGGGAGAGCAGTACTTC.

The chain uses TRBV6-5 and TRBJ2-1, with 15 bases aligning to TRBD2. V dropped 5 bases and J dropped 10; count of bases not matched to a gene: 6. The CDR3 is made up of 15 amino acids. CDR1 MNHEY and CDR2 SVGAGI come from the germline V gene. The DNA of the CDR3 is TGTGCCAGCAGTCCGGGACTAGCGGGAGGCGGGGAGCAGTTCTTC. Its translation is CASSPGLAGGGEQFF.

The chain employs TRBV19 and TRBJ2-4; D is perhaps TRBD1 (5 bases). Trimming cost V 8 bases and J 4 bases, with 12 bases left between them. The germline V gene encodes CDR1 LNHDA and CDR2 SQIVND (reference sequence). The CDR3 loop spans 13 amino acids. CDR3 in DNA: TGTGCCAGTCAGAGAGACAGAAAAAACATTCAGTACTTC. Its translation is CASQRDRKNIQYF. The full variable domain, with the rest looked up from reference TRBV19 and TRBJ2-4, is DGGITQSPKYLFRKEGQNVTLSCEQNLNHDAMYWYRQDPGQGLRLIYYSQIVNDFQKGDIAEGYSVSREKKESFPLTVTSAQKNPTAFYLCASQRDRKNIQYFGAGTRLSVL.

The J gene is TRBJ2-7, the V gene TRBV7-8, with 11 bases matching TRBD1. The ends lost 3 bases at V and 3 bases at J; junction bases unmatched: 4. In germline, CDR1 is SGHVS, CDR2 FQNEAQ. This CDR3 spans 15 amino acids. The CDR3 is CASSFAGTGGYEQYF. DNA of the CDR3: TGTGCCAGCAGCTTCGCAGGGACAGGGGGCTACGAGCAGTACTTC.

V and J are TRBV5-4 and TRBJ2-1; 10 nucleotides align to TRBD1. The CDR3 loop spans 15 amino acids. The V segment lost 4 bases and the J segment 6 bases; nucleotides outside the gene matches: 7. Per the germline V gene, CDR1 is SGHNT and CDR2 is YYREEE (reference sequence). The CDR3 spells CASSPGTGATNEQFF. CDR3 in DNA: TGTGCCAGCAGCCCTGGGACAGGGGCAACCAATGAGCAGTTCTTC.

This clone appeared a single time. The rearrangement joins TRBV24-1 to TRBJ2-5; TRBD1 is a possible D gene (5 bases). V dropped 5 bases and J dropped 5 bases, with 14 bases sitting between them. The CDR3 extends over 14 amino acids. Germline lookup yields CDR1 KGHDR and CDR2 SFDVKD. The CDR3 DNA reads TGTGCCACCAGTGCGGCAGGGCTCGGGGAGACCCAGTACTTC. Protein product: CATSAAGLGETQYF.

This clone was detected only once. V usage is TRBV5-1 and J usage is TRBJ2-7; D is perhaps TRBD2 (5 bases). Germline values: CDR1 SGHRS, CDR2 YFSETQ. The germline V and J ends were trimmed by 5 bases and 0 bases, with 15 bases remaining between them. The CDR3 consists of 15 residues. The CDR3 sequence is CASSGTGLLSYEQYF. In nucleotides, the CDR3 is TGCGCCAGCAGTGGTACCGGACTGCTCTCCTACGAGCAGTACTTC.

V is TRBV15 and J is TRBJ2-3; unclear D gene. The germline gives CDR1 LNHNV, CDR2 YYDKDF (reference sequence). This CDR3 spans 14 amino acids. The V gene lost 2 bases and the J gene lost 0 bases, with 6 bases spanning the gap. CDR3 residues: CATSRQLSTDTQYF. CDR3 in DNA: TGTGCCACCAGCAGACAGTTAAGCACAGATACGCAGTATTTT.

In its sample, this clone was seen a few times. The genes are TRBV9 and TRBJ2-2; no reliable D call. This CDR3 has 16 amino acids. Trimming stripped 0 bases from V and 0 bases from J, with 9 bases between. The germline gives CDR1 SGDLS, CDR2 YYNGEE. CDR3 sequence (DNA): TGTGCCAGCAGCGTAGGGGCAGGCCCGAACACCGGGGAGCTGTTTTTT. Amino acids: CASSVGAGPNTGELFF. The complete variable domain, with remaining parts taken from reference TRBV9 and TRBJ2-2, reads DSGVTQTPKHLITATGQRVTLRCSPRSGDLSVYWYQQSLDQGLQFLIQYYNGEERAKGNILERFSAQQFPDLHSELNLSSLELGDSALYFCASSVGAGPNTGELFFGEGSRLTVL.

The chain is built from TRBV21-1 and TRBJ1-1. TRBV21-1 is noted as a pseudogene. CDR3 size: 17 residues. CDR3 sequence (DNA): TGTGCCAGCAGCAAAGTTAAGGGGGGGAACATGAACACTGAAGCTTTCTTT. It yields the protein CASSKVKGGNMNTEAFF.

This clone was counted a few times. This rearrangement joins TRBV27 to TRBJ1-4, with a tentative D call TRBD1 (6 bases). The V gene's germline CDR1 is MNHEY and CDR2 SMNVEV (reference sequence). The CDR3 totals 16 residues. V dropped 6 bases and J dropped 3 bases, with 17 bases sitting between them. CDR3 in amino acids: CASSRRESGANEKLFF. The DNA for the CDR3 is TGTGCCAGCAGCCGAAGGGAGTCAGGGGCTAATGAAAAACTGTTTTTT.

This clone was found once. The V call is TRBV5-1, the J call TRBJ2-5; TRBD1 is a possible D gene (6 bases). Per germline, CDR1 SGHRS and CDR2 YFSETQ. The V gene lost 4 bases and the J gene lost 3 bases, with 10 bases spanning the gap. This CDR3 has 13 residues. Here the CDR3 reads CASSTGQKETQYF. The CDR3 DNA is TGCGCCAGCAGCACCGGACAGAAAGAGACCCAGTACTTC.

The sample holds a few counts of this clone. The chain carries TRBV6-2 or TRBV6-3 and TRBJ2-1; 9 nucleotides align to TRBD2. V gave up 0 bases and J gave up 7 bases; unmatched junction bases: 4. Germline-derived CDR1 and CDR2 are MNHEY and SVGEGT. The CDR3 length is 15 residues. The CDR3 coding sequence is TGTGCCAGCAGTTACTCGAATCTAGCGGGGAATGAGCAGTTCTTC. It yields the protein CASSYSNLAGNEQFF.

The DNA of the CDR3 is TGTGCCAGTAGTATAGACCCCTCAGGGGCGCAAGTAGATACGCAGTATTTT. This encodes CASSIDPSGAQVDTQYF. V gene TRBV19 combines with J gene TRBJ2-3; a weak D match, TRBD1 (6 bases). The CDR3 totals 17 residues. V was cut by 0 bases and J by 5 bases, with 18 bases left in between. The germline V gene has CDR1 LNHDA and CDR2 SQIVND (reference sequence).

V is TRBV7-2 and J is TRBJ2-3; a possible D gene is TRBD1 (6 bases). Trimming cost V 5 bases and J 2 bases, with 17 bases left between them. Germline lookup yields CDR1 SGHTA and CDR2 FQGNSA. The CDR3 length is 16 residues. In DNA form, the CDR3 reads TGTGCCAGCAGCCCCGATAGCAGGGGTCCCACAGATACGCAGTATTTT. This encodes CASSPDSRGPTDTQYF.

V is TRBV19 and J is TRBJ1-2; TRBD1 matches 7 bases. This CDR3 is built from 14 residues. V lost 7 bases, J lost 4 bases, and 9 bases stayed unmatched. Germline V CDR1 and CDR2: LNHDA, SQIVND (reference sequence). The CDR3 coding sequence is TGTGCCAGTAAAAAGACGGGACAGTTCTATGGCTACACCTTC. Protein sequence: CASKKTGQFYGYTF.

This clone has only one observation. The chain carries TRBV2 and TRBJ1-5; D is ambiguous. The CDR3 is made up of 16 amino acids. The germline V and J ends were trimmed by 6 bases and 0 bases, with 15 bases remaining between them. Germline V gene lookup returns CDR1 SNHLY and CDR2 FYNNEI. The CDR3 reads CASRGTSGNSNQPQHF. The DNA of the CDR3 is TGTGCCAGCAGGGGTACATCAGGAAATAGCAATCAGCCCCAGCATTTT. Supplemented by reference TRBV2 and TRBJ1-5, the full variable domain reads EPEVTQTPSHQVTQMGQEVILRCVPISNHLYFYWYRQILGQKVEFLVSFYNNEISEKSEIFDDQFSVERPDGSNFTLKIRSTKLEDSAMYFCASRGTSGNSNQPQHFGDGTRLSIL.

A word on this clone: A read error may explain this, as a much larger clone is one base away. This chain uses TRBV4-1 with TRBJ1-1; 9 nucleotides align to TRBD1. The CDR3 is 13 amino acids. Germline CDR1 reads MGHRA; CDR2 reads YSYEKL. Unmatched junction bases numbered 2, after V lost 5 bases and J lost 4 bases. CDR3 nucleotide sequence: TGCGCCAGCAGCTTGACAGGGGGCACTGAAGCTTTCTTT. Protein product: CASSLTGGTEAFF.